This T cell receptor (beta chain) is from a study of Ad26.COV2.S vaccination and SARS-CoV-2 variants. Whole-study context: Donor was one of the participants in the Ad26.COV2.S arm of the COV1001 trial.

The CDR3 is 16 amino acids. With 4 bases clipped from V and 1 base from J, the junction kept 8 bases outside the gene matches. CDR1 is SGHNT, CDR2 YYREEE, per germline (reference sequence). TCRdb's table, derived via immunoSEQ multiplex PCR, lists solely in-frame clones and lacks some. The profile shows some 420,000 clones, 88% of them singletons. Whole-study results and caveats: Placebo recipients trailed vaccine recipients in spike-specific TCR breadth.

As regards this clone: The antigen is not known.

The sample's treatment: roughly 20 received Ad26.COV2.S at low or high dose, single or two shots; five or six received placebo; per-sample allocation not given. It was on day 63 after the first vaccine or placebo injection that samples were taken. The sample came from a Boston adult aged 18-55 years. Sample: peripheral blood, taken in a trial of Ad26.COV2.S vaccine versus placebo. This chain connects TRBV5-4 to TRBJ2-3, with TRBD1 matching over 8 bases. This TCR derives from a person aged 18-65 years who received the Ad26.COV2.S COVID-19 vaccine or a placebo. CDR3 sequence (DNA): TGTGCCAGCAGCCTCGGACAGGGCTTCCGCACAGATACGCAGTATTTT. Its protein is CASSLGQGFRTDTQYF.